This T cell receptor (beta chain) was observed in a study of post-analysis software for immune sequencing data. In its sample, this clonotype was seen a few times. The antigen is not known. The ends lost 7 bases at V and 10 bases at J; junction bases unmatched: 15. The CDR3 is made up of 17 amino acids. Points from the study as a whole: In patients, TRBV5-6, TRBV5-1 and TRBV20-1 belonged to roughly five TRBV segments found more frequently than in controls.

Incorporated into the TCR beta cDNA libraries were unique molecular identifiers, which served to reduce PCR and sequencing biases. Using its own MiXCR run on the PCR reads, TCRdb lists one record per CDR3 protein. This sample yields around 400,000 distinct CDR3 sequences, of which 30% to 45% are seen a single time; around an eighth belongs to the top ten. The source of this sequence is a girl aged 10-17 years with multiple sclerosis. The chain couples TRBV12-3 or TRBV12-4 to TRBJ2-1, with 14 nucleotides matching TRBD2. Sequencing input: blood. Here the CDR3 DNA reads TGTGCCAGCACCAACTCATCAGGACTAGCGGGGGGACGAGAGCAGTTCTTC. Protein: CASTNSSGLAGGREQFF.